These 8 T cell receptor beta chains were sequenced from one sample in a study of T cell repertoires in cytomegalovirus infection. These TCRs' antigens remain unknown. TCRdb passed the reads through MiXCR, listing each CDR3 protein once. Of about 110,000 distinct CDR3 sequences in the sample, 10% are singletons; the top ten hold approximately 30%. The specimen was PBMCs, sequenced either directly or after in vitro stimulation (not recorded which). The source is a human donor in good health (CMV status not recorded). Some clones in this sample may be carry-over from other donors' samples.

This clonotype was counted a few times. This chain joins TRBV5-4 and TRBJ2-2; D is unresolved. Germline values: CDR1 SGHNT, CDR2 YYREEE (reference sequence). Trimming removed 0 bases at V and 7 bases at J, with 4 bases between. The CDR3 extends over 12 amino acids. CDR3 sequence: CASSLAGGELFF. As DNA, the CDR3 is TGTGCCAGCAGCTTGGCAGGCGGGGAGCTGTTTTTT.

This clonotype was picked up a small number of times. The chain joins TRBV12-3 or TRBV12-4 to TRBJ2-7, with D unresolved. The CDR3 runs to 14 residues. The V end lost 0 bases, the J end lost 1 base, and 7 bases lay between the germline ends. CDR3 in amino acids: CASSLAHGSYEQYF. Written as DNA, the CDR3 is TGTGCCAGCAGTTTAGCTCACGGGTCCTACGAGCAGTACTTC.

This clonotype occurred many times. The V call is TRBV6-5, the J call TRBJ1-4; D call uncertain. Between the trimmed V and J ends, which lost 0 bases and 5 bases, there was a span of 7 bases. This CDR3 comprises 14 residues. Germline CDR1 is MNHEY and CDR2 is SVGAGI. The CDR3 bases are TGTGCCAGCAGTTACTCGGGATTCAATGAAAAACTGTTTTTT. Residues: CASSYSGFNEKLFF.

The table lists this clonotype with many counts. The CDR3 region is CASSFEETQYF. The CDR3 DNA reads TGTGCCAGCAGCTTTGAGGAGACCCAGTACTTC. This chain uses TRBV2 with TRBJ2-5, with unresolved D. This CDR3 has 11 amino acids. V gave up 6 bases and J gave up 5 bases, with 7 bases separating them. Germline V gene lookup returns CDR1 SNHLY and CDR2 FYNNEI. Full variable domain (missing parts from reference TRBV2 and TRBJ2-5): EPEVTQTPSHQVTQMGQEVILRCVPISNHLYFYWYRQILGQKVEFLVSFYNNEISEKSEIFDDQFSVERPDGSNFTLKIRSTKLEDSAMYFCASSFEETQYFGPGTRLLVL.

This clonotype has ten or more counts. V is TRBV2 and J is TRBJ2-1, with 8 bases identical to TRBD2. V shed 11 bases and J 6 bases; nucleotides not matched to a gene: 9. CDR3 length equals 13 residues. The germline V gene has CDR1 SNHLY and CDR2 FYNNEI. This CDR3 is CAGVSGISNEQFF. The CDR3 bases are TGTGCCGGCGTTAGCGGGATCTCCAATGAGCAGTTCTTC.

This clonotype occurred many times. The genes are TRBV28 and TRBJ2-7; tentatively, D is TRBD1 (6 bases). Trimming removed 8 bases at V and 3 bases at J, with 14 bases between. There are 13 residues in the CDR3. CDR1 is MDHEN and CDR2 is SYDVKM in the germline V gene. The CDR3 DNA follows: TGTGCCAGCGGTGGGGGCGGAGGCTACGAGCAGTACTTC. Its protein is CASGGGGGYEQYF.

This clonotype was picked up many times. The rearrangement uses TRBV2 and TRBJ2-1; the match to TRBD2 covers 8 bases. There are 16 residues in the CDR3. CDR1 SNHLY and CDR2 FYNNEI come from the germline V gene. Germline trimming cut 2 bases from V and 3 bases from J; bases unmatched to any gene: 6. CDR3 sequence: CASSEYTSGYYNEQFF. The CDR3 DNA reads as TGTGCCAGCAGTGAATACACTAGCGGATACTACAATGAGCAGTTCTTC.

In this sample, this clonotype turned up many times. J is TRBJ2-5 and V is TRBV4-1; 7 positions agree with TRBD2. Germline CDR1 reads MGHRA; CDR2 reads YSYEKL. The CDR3 consists of 15 residues. The J segment lost 3 bases and the V segment lost 4 bases, leaving 8 bases of the junction unmatched. The CDR3 loop reads CASSLEGGLEETQYF. CDR3 bases: TGCGCCAGCAGCCTAGAGGGAGGGTTGGAAGAGACCCAGTACTTC.